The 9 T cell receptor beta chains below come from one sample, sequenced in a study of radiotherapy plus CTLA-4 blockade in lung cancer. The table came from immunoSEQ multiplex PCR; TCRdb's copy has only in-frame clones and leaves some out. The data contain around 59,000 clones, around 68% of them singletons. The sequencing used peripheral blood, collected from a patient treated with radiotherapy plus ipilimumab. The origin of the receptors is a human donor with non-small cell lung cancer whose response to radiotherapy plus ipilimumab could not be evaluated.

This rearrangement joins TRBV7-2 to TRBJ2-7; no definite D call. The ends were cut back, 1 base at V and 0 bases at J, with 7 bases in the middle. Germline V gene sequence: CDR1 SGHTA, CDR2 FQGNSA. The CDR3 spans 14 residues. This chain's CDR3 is CASSLDLASYEQYF. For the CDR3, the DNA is TGTGCCAGCAGCTTAGATCTGGCCTCCTACGAGCAGTACTTC.

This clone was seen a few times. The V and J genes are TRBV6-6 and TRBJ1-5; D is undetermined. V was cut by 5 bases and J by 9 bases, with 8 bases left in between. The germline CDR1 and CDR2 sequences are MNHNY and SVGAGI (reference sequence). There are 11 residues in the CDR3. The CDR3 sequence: CASSEFRPQHF. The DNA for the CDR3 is TGTGCCAGCAGTGAATTTAGGCCCCAGCATTTT.

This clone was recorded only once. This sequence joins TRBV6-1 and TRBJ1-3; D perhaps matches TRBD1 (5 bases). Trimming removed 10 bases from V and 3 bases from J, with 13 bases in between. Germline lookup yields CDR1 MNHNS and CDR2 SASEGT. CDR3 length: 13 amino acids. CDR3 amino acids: CATRVTGGNTIYF. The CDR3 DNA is TGTGCCACCAGGGTAACGGGTGGAAACACCATATATTTT.

CDR3 loop: CASSPTGEYQPQHF. DNA of the CDR3: TGTGCCAGCAGTCCTACGGGGGAGTACCAGCCCCAGCATTTT. This chain links TRBV28 with TRBJ1-5; perhaps TRBD1 as D (5 bases). The CDR3 is 14 residues long. The germline CDR1 and CDR2 sequences are MDHEN and SYDVKM. The germline V and J ends were trimmed by 5 bases and 7 bases, with 15 bases remaining between them. Filled out from reference TRBV28 and TRBJ1-5, the complete variable domain reads DVKVTQSSRYLVKRTGEKVFLECVQDMDHENMFWYRQDPGLGLRLIYFSYDVKMKEKGDIPEGYSVSREKKERFSLILESASTNQTSMYLCASSPTGEYQPQHFGDGTRLSIL.

The CDR3 bases are TGTGCCTCCTCCGGGACAGGGGTGTCACCCCTCCACTTT. Its protein product is CASSGTGVSPLHF. V is TRBV30 and J is TRBJ1-6; 10 positions agree with TRBD1. The CDR3 contains 13 residues. V lost 7 bases and J lost 10; bases outside the gene matches: 7. Germline V gene data show CDR1 as GTSNPN and CDR2 as SVGIG (reference sequence). The entire variable domain, with the rest obtained from reference TRBV30 and TRBJ1-6, is as follows: SQTIHQWPATLVQPVGSPLSLECTVEGTSNPNLYWYRQAAGRGLQLLFYSVGIGQISSEVPQNLSASRPQDRQFILSSKKLLLSDSGFYLCASSGTGVSPLHFGNGTRLTVT.

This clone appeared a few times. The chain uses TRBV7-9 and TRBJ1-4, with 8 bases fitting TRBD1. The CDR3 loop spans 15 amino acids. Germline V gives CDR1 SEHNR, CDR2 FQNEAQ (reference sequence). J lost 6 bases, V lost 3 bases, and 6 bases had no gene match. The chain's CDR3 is CASSFQGARDEKLFF. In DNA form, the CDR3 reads TGTGCCAGCAGCTTTCAGGGGGCGCGGGATGAAAAACTGTTTTTT.

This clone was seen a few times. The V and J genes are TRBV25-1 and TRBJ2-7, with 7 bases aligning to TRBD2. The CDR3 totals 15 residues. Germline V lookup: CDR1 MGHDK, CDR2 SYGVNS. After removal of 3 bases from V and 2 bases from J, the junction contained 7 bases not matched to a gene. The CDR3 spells CASSDATSVAYEQYF. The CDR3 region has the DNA TGTGCCAGCAGTGATGCAACTAGCGTAGCCTACGAGCAGTACTTC.

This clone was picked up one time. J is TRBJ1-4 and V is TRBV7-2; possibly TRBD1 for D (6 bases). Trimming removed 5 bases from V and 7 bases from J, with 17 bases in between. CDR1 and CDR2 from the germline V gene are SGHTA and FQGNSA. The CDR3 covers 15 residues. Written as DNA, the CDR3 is TGTGCCAGCAGCCCCCAGACAGGTTCTGGTGAAAAACTGTTTTTT. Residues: CASSPQTGSGEKLFF.

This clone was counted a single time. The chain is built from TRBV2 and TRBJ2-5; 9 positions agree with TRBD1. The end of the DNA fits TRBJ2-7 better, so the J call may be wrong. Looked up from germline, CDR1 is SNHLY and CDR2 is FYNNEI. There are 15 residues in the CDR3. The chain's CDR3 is CASRRDRDNSYEQYF. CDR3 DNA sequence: TGTGCCAGCAGACGGGACAGGGACAACTCCTACGAGCAGTACTTC.